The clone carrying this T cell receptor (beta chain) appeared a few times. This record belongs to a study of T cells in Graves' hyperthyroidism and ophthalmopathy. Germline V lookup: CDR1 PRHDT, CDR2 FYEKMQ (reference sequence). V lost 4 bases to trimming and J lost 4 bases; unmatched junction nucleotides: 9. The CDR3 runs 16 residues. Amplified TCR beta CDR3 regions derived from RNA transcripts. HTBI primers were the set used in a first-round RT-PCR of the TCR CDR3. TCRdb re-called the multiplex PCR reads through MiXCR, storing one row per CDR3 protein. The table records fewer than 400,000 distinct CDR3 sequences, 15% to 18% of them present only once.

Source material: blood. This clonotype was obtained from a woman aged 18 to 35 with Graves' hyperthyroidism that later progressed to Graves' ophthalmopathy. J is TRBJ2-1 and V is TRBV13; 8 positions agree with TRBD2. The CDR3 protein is CASSSLWTSRYNEQFF. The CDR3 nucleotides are TGTGCCAGCAGCTCCCTTTGGACTAGCCGTTACAATGAGCAGTTCTTC. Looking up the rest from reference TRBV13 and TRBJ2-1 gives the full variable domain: AAGVIQSPRHLIKEKRETATLKCYPIPRHDTVYWYQQGPGQDPQFLISFYEKMQSDKGSIPDRFSAQQFSDYHSELNMSSLELGDSALYFCASSSLWTSRYNEQFFGPGTRLTVL.